These 3 T cell receptor beta chains were sequenced from one sample in a study of regulatory T cells in long-lasting Graves disease. As for time point: persistent/refractory GD, antithyroid drugs over 5 years with positive TRAb. Scientists built the TCR library using RNA that was extracted from PBMCs. Investigators prepared the TCR beta libraries by applying iRepertoire HTBI primers and Arm-PCR of CDR3 regions. TCRdb called the multiplex PCR reads again in MiXCR, with one record for every CDR3 protein. In the table there are 450,000 or so distinct CDR3 sequences, less than 25% of which are singletons. Sample: peripheral blood mononuclear cells (PBMCs), taken when the disease was refractory, from a patient treated with antithyroid drugs. The receptors here all came from a female donor with Graves disease.

This clonotype was recorded many times. This chain connects TRBV28 to TRBJ1-2, with a possible D match to TRBD1 (5 bases). Trimming left V 6 bases short and J 7 bases short, with 12 bases between. The germline V gene has CDR1 MDHEN and CDR2 SYDVKM. The CDR3 spans 12 residues. The CDR3 DNA reads as TGTGCCAGCAGAGGGCCCGGGGGTGGCTACACCTTC. Translated: CASRGPGGGYTF.

This clonotype has a count of ten or more. The chain couples TRBV28 to TRBJ1-1; D is perhaps TRBD1 (5 bases). There are 15 residues in the CDR3. Germline CDR1 reads MDHEN; CDR2 reads SYDVKM. V was trimmed by 3 bases and J by 3 bases, leaving 14 bases between them. The DNA for the CDR3 is TGTGCCAGCAGTTTGTGGGGCAGCGTACACACTGAAGCTTTCTTT. Its protein is CASSLWGSVHTEAFF.

V gene TRBV9 combines with J gene TRBJ2-5; maybe TRBD1 (5 bases). Trimming removed 0 bases from V and 5 bases from J, with 11 bases in between. The germline gives CDR1 SGDLS, CDR2 YYNGEE. This CDR3 contains 14 residues. The CDR3 nucleotides are TGTGCCAGCAGCGTAGCCGGCAGACAGGAGACCCAGTACTTC. Protein: CASSVAGRQETQYF. Drawing the rest from reference TRBV9 and TRBJ2-5, the complete variable domain is DSGVTQTPKHLITATGQRVTLRCSPRSGDLSVYWYQQSLDQGLQFLIQYYNGEERAKGNILERFSAQQFPDLHSELNLSSLELGDSALYFCASSVAGRQETQYFGPGTRLLVL.